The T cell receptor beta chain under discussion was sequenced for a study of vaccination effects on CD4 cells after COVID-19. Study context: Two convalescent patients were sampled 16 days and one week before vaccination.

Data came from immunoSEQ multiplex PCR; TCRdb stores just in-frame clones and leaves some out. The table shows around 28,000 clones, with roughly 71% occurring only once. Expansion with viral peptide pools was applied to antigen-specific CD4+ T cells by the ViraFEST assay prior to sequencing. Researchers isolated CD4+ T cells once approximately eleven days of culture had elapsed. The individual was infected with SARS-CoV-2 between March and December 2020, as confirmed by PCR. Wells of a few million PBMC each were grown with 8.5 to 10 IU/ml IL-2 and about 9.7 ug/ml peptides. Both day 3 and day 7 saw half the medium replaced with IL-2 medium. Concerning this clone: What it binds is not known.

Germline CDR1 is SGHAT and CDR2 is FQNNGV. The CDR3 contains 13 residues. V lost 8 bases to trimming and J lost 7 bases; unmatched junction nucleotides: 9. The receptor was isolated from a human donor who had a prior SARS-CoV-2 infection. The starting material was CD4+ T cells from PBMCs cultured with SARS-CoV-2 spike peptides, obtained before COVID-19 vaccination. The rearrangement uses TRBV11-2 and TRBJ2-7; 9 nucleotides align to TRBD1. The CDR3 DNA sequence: TGTGCCAGCCGGTCATACAGGGGGCGGGAGCAGTACTTC. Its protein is CASRSYRGREQYF.